This T cell receptor (beta chain) comes out of a study of response to subunit inactivated influenza vaccine. MiXCR, run by TCRdb on the RT-PCR reads, gives a single entry per CDR3 protein. The profile shows just under 550,000 distinct CDR3 sequences, 20% to 25% of them singletons. The count of this clonotype is one. The J segment lost 3 bases and the V segment lost 5 bases, leaving 10 bases of the junction unmatched. This CDR3 contains 15 residues. Looked up from germline, CDR1 is SGHDN and CDR2 is FVKESK. The same data also contributed to another study, on T cells expressing NK-cell markers. That work states: TCR beta cDNA was made by 5'RACE template switching with UMIs. Researchers got TCR beta repertoires out of sorted CD3+CD56+NKG2C+, CD3+CD56+NKG2C- and CD3+CD56-NKG2C+ T cells. Seven of the eight sequenced donors were classified as HCMV-seropositive, and one was classified as seronegative. In several experiments, an anti-gamma-delta TCR antibody restricted sorting to alpha-beta TCR T cells. HCMV specificity of the expanded NKG2C+ T cell clones stayed unclear.

The source is a man aged 45-65 years who received an inactivated influenza vaccine. The material was CD4+ T cells sorted from PBMCs, obtained roughly 12 days after vaccination. V and J are TRBV14 and TRBJ2-7; 7 bases match TRBD1. The CDR3 region is CASSYRDSRGYEQYF. The CDR3 nucleotides are TGTGCCAGCAGCTACCGGGACAGTAGAGGCTACGAGCAGTACTTC.